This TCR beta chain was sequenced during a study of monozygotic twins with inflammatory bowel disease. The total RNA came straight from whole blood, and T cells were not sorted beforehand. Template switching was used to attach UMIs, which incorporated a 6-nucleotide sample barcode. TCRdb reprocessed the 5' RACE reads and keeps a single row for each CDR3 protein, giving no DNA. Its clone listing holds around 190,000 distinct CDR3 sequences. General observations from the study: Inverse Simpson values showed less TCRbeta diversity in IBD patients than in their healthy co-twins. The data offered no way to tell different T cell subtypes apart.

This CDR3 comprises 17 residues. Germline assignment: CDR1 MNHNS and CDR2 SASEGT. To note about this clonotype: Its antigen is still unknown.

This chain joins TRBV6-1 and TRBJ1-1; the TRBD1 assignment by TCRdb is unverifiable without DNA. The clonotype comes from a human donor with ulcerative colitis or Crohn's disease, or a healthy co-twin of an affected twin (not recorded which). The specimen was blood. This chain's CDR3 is CASRKMGQGTMNTGAFF.